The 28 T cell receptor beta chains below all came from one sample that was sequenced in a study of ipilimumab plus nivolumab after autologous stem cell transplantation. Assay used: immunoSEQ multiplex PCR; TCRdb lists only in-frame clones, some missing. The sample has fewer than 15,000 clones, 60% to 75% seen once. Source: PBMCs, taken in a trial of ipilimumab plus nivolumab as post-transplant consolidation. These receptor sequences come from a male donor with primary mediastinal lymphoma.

The CDR3 bases are TGTGCCAGCTCACCGGCTGGGGATCTTTACTATGGCTACACCTTC. Translation: CASSPAGDLYYGYTF. J is TRBJ1-2 and V is TRBV18; unclear D gene. V was pared by 3 bases and J by 3 bases, with 14 bases between. Germline lookup yields CDR1 KGHSH and CDR2 LQKENI. This CDR3 contains 15 residues.

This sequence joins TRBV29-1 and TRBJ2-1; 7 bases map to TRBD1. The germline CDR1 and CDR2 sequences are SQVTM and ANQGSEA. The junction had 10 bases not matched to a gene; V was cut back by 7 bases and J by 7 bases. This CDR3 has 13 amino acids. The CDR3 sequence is CSARQGSLNEQFF. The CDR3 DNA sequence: TGCAGCGCACGACAGGGTAGCTTGAATGAGCAGTTCTTC.

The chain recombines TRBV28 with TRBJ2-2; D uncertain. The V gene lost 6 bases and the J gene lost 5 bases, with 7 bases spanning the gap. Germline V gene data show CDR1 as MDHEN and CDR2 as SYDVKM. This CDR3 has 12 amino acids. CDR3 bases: TGTGCCAGCAGCCCGCCGACCGGGGAGCTGTTTTTT. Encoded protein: CASSPPTGELFF. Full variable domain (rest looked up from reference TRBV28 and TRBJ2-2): DVKVTQSSRYLVKRTGEKVFLECVQDMDHENMFWYRQDPGLGLRLIYFSYDVKMKEKGDIPEGYSVSREKKERFSLILESASTNQTSMYLCASSPPTGELFFGEGSRLTVL.

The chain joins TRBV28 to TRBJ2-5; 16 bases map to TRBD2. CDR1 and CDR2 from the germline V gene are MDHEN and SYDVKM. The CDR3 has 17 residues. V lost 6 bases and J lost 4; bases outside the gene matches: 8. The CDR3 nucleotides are TGTGCCAGCAGGCAACCGGGACTAGCGGGGGGGCGAGAGACCCAGTACTTC. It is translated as CASRQPGLAGGRETQYF.

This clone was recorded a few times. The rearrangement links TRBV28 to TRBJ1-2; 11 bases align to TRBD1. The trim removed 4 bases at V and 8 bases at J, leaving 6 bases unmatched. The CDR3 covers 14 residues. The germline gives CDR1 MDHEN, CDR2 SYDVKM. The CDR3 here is CASSSSGTGGGYTF. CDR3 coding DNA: TGTGCCAGCAGTTCCTCCGGGACAGGGGGAGGCTACACCTTC.

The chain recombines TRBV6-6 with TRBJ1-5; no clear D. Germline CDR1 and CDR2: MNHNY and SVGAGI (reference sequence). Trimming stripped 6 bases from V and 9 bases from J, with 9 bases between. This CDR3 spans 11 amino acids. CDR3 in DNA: TGTGCCAGCAGCCCATCAGGGCCCCAGCATTTT. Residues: CASSPSGPQHF.

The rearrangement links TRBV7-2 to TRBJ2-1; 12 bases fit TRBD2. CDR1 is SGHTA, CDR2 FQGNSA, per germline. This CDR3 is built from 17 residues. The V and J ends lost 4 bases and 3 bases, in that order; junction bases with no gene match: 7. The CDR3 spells CASSSRLAGDDYNEQFF. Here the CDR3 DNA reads TGTGCCAGCAGCTCCCGACTAGCGGGAGATGACTACAATGAGCAGTTCTTC.

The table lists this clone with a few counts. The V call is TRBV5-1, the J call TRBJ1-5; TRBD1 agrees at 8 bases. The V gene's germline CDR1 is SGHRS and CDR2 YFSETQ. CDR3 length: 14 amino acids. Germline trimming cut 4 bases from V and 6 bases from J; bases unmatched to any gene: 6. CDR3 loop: CASSPTGGAQPQHF. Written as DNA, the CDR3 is TGCGCCAGCAGCCCTACAGGGGGTGCTCAGCCCCAGCATTTT.

CDR3 amino acids: CATHLGLLNTDTQYF. The CDR3 bases are TGTGCCACCCACCTAGGGCTATTAAACACAGATACGCAGTATTTT. V gene TRBV7-2 combines with J gene TRBJ2-3; D not resolved. Germline lookup yields CDR1 SGHTA and CDR2 FQGNSA. The length of the CDR3 is 15 residues. With 10 bases removed from V and 2 bases from J, the gap between germline ends came to 19 bases.

CDR3 nucleotide sequence: TGTGCCAGCCGGGGTGCCGGCTACGAGCAGTACTTC. Amino acids: CASRGAGYEQYF. J is TRBJ2-7 and V is TRBV7-2, with D tentatively TRBD2 (5 bases). Germline CDR1 and CDR2: SGHTA and FQGNSA. The germline V and J ends were trimmed by 8 bases and 3 bases, with 11 bases remaining between them. This CDR3 has 12 amino acids. The full variable domain, completed using reference TRBV7-2 and TRBJ2-7, is GAGVSQSPSNKVTEKGKDVELRCDPISGHTALYWYRQSLGQGLEFLIYFQGNSAPDKSGLPSDRFSAERTGGSVSTLTIQRTQQEDSAVYLCASRGAGYEQYFGPGTRLTVT.

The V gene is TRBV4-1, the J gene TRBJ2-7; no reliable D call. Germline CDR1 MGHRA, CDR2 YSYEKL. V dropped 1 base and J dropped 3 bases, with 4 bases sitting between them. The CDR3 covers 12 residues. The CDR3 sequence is CASSQGGYEQYF. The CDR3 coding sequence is TGCGCCAGCAGCCAAGGGGGCTACGAGCAGTACTTC.

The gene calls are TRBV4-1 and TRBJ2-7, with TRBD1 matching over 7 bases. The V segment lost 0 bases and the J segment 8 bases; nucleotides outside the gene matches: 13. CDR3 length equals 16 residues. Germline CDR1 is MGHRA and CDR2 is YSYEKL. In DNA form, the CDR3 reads TGCGCCAGCAGCCAAGATCAGAATCTTCTGGACAGGAAGCAGTACTTC. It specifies CASSQDQNLLDRKQYF.

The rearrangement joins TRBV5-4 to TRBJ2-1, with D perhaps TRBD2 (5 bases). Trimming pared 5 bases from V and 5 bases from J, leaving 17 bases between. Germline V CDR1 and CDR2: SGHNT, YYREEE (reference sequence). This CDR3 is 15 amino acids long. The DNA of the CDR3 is TGTGCCAGCAGTCGAGGGCCAGCGGAGGACAATGAGCAGTTCTTC. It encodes CASSRGPAEDNEQFF.

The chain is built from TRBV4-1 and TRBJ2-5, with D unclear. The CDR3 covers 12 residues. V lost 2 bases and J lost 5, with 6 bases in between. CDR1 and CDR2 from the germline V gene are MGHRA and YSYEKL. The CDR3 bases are TGCGCCAGCAGCCAACAGTACGAGACCCAGTACTTC. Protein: CASSQQYETQYF.

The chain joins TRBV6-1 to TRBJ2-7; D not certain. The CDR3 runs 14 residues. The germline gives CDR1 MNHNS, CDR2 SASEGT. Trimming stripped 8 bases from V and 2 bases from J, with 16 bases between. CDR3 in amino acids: CASVKPQPPYEQYF. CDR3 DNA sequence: TGTGCCAGCGTTAAGCCACAGCCTCCCTACGAGCAGTACTTC.

This chain's CDR3 is CASSPNGGVDSYEQYF. Here the CDR3 DNA reads TGTGCCAGTAGTCCCAACGGGGGGGTGGACTCCTACGAGCAGTACTTC. The chain combines TRBV19 with TRBJ2-7; the match to TRBD2 covers 8 bases. CDR1 is LNHDA, CDR2 SQIVND, per germline (reference sequence). The CDR3 runs 16 residues. J lost 0 bases, V lost 5 bases, and 9 bases had no gene match.

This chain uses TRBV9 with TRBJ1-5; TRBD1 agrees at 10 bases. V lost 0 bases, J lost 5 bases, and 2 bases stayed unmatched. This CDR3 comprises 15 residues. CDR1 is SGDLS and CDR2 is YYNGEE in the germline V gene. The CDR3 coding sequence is TGTGCCAGCAGCGTAGGACAGGGGGCAGATCAGCCCCAGCATTTT. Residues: CASSVGQGADQPQHF.

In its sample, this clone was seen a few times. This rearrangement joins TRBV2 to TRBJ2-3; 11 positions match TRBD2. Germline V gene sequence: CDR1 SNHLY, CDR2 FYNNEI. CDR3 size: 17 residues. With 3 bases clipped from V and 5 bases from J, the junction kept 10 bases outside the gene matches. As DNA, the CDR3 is TGTGCCAGCAGTGATGAAACTAGCGGGAGATACGGAGATACGCAGTATTTT. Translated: CASSDETSGRYGDTQYF.

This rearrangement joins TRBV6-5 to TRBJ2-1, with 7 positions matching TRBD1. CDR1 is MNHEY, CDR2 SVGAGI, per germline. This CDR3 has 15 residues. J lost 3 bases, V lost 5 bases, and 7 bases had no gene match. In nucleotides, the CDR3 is TGTGCCAGCAGTGTGGGACAGAGCCTCTACAATGAGCAGTTCTTC. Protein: CASSVGQSLYNEQFF.

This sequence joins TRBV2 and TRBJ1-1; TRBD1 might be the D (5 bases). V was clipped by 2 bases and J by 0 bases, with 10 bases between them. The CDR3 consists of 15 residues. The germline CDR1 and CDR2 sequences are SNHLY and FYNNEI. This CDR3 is CASSEQGTMNTEAFF. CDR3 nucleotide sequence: TGTGCCAGCAGTGAACAGGGTACCATGAACACTGAAGCTTTCTTT.

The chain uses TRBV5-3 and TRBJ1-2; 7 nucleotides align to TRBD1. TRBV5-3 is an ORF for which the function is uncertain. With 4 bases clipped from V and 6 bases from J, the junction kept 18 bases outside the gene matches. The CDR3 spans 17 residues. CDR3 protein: CARSTGGGIGKRHGYTF. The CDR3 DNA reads TGTGCCAGAAGCACCGGAGGGGGCATAGGAAAGAGACATGGCTACACCTTC.

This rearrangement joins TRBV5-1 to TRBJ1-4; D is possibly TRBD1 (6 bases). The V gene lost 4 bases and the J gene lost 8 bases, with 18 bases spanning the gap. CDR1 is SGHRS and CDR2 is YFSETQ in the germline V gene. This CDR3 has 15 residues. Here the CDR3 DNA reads TGCGCCAGCAGCCTGGGGTGGGGGCGTGAGGAAAAACTGTTTTTT. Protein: CASSLGWGREEKLFF.

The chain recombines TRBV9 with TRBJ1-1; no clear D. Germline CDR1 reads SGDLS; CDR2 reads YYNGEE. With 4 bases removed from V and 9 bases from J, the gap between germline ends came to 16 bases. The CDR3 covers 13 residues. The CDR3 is CASSPQDAAKAFF. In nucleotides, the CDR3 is TGTGCCAGCAGCCCCCAGGACGCGGCAAAAGCTTTCTTT.

The CDR3 bases are TGTGCCAGCAGCTTGGAGATGACAGGGGGCGTCGAGCAGTACTTC. The encoded protein is CASSLEMTGGVEQYF. The rearrangement uses TRBV7-9 and TRBJ2-7; 10 bases line up with TRBD1. J was trimmed by 6 bases and V by 3 bases; bases with no gene match: 8. Looked up from germline, CDR1 is SEHNR and CDR2 is FQNEAQ (reference sequence). CDR3 length: 15 residues.

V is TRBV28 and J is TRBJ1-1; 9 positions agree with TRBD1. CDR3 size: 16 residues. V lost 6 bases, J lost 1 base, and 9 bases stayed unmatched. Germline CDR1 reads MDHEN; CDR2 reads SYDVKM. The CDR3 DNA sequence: TGTGCCAGCAGAAAGGGACAGGGTGGGGGGAACACTGAAGCTTTCTTT. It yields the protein CASRKGQGGGNTEAFF.

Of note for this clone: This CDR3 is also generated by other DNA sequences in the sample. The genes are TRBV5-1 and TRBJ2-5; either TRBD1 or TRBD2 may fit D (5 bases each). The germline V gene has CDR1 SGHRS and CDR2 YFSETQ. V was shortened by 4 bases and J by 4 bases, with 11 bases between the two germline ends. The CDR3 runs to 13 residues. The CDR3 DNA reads TGCGCCAGCAGCGGTGGGACCAGAGAGACCCAGTACTTC. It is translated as CASSGGTRETQYF. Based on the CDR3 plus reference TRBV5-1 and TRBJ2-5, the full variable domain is KAGVTQTPRYLIKTRGQQVTLSCSPISGHRSVSWYQQTPGQGLQFLFEYFSETQRNKGNFPGRFSGRQFSNSRSEMNVSTLELGDSALYLCASSGGTRETQYFGPGTRLLVL.

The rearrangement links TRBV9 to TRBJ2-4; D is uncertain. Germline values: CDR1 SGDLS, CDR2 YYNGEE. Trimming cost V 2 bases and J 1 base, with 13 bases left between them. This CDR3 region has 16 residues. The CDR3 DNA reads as TGTGCCAGCAGCGTGAGGCCCGACGGGGCCAAAAACATTCAGTACTTC. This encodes CASSVRPDGAKNIQYF.

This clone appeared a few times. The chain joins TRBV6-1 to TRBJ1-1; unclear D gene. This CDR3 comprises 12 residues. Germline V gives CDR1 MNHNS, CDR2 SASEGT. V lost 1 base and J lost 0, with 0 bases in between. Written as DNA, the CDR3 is TGTGCCAGCAGTGAAGTGAACACTGAAGCTTTCTTT. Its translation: CASSEVNTEAFF.